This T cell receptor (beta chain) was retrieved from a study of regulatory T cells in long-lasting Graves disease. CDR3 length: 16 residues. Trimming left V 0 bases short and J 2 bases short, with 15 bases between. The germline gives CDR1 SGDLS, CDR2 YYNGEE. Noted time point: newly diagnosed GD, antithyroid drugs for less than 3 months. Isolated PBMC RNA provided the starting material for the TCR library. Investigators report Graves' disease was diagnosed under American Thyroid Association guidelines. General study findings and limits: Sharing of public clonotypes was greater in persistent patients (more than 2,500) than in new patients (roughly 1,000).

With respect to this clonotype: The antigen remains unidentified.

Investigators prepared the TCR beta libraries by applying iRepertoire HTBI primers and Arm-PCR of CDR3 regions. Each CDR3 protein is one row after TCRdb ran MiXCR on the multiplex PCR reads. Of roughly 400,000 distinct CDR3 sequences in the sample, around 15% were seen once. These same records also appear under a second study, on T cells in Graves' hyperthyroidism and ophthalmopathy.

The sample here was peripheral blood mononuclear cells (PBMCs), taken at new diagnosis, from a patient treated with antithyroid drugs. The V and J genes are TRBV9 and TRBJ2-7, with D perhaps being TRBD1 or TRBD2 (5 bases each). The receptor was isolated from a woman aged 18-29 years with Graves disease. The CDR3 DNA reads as TGTGCCAGCAGCGTAGAGGGGACCCATTCTACCTACGAGCAGTACTTC. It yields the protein CASSVEGTHSTYEQYF.